The entry that follows covers one T cell receptor beta chain sequence. The antigen is undetermined. Per germline, CDR1 KGHDR and CDR2 SFDVKD. The germline V and J ends were trimmed by 0 bases and 3 bases, with 13 bases remaining between them. This CDR3 has 17 residues. The template was RNA from unsorted bulk tissue. The data were obtained in a study of tumor and adjacent non-tumor tissue in lung cancer. The wider study: Samples averaged about 3.8 million productive TCRbeta reads each. General study findings and limits: Patients with more diverse tumor TCRs had worse survival. Tumor repertoires had a smaller top 100 clone share than normal lung.

Three rounds of nested PCR, following a modified ARM-PCR protocol, produced the TCRbeta library. TCRdb processed the multiplex PCR reads anew with MiXCR; each CDR3 protein has one entry. The table records about 110,000 distinct CDR3 sequences, roughly 74% of them present only once. V gene TRBV24-1 combines with J gene TRBJ2-2, with D perhaps matching TRBD2 (5 bases). The sequenced sample was lung tumor tissue. This TCR was recovered from a woman aged 55 to 70 with non-small cell lung cancer. CDR3 DNA: TGTGCCACCAGTGATTTGGTTTCAGGAGGCGACACCGGGGAGCTGTTTTTT. It translates to CATSDLVSGGDTGELFF.